The clone carrying this T cell receptor (beta chain) was counted between two and nine times. Its antigen is currently unknown. The CDR3 extends over 16 amino acids. V was trimmed by 4 bases and J by 0 bases, leaving 16 bases between them. Germline V CDR1 and CDR2: SGHAT, FQNNGV. The data were obtained in a study of post-analysis software for immune sequencing data. The study's findings and limits: TRBV5-6, TRBV5-1 and TRBV20-1 were among 4 or 5 TRBV segments more frequent in patients than controls.

Unique molecular identifiers were carried by the TCR beta cDNA libraries. Each CDR3 protein gets one entry after TCRdb re-called the PCR reads with MiXCR. The sample holds hundreds of thousands of distinct CDR3 sequences, over 45% seen once. The sequence was obtained from a girl between 2 and 10 years old with multiple sclerosis. The material sequenced was blood. This chain links TRBV11-2 with TRBJ2-7; either TRBD1 or TRBD2 may supply D (5 bases each). The chain's CDR3 is CASSSGRFRSSYEQYF. The CDR3 coding sequence is TGTGCCAGCAGCTCGGGACGGTTCCGTAGCTCCTACGAGCAGTACTTC.